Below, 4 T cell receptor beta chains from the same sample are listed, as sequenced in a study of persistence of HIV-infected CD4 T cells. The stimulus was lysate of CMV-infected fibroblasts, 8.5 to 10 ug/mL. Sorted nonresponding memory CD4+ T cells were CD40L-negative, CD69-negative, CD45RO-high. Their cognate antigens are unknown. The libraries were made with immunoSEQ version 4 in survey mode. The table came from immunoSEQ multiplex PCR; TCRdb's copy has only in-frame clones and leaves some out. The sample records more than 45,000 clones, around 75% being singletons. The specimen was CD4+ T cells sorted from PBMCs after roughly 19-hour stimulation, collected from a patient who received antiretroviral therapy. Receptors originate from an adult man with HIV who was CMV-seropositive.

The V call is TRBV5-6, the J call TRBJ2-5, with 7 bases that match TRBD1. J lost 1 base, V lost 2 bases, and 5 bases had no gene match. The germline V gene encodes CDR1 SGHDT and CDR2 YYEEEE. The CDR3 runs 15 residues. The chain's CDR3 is CASSFWTGLQETQYF. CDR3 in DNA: TGTGCCAGCAGCTTTTGGACAGGCCTCCAAGAGACCCAGTACTTC.

CDR3 in DNA: TGTGCCTGGGGGACAACCCTCAGCTCCTACGAGCAGTACTTC. Amino acid sequence: CAWGTTLSSYEQYF. The chain employs TRBV30 and TRBJ2-7; weak D call: TRBD1 (6 bases). The V end lost 5 bases, the J end lost 0 bases, and 14 bases lay between the germline ends. The length of the CDR3 is 14 residues. Germline CDR1 reads GTSNPN; CDR2 reads SVGIG (reference sequence).

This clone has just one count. DNA for the CDR3: TGTGCCAGCCGAAGGAAGGCCGGAACTAATGAAAAACTGTTTTTT. Protein: CASRRKAGTNEKLFF. The chain is built from TRBV2 and TRBJ1-4; D not certain. Trimming shortened V by 8 bases and J by 1 base, and 14 bases separated the two germline ends. The CDR3 sequence is 15 residues long. The germline CDR1 and CDR2 sequences are SNHLY and FYNNEI.

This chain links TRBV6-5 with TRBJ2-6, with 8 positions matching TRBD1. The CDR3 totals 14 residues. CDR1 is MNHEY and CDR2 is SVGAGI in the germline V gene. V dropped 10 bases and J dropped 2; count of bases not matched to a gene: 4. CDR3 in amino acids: CATLRGPGANVLTF. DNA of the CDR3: TGTGCCACCCTCAGGGGGCCTGGGGCCAACGTCCTGACTTTC.